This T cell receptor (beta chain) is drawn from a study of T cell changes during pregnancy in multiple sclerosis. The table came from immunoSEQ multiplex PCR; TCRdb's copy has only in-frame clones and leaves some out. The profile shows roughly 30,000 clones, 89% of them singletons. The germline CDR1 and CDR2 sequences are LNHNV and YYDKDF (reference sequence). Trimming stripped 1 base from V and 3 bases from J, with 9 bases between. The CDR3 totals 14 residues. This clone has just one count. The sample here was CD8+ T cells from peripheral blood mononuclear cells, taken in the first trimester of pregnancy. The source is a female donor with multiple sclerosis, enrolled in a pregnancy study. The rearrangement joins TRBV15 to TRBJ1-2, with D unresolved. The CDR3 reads CATSRARNYYGYTF. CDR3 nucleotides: TGTGCCACCAGCAGAGCGCGAAACTACTATGGCTACACCTTC.